The clone carrying this T cell receptor beta chain was found many times. The CDR3 runs to 12 residues. The V and J ends lost 2 bases and 4 bases, in that order; junction bases with no gene match: 1. Germline values: CDR1 SQVTM, CDR2 ANQGSEA. The sample originates from a study of T-cell reconstitution after alpha-beta-depleted transplantation in children. For TCRbeta, the library was prepared with unique molecular identifiers. From the PCR reads, TCRdb called clonotypes with MiXCR, one entry per CDR3 protein. The profile covers hundreds of thousands of distinct CDR3 sequences, with 16% appearing a single time and 0.85% to 1.3% taken by the ten largest.

The clonotype was recovered from a human donor who donated a stem cell graft to a child with acute myeloid leukemia. The specimen comprised PBMCs from the stem cell graft donor, sampled from the stem cell graft. The rearrangement uses TRBV29-1 and TRBJ1-2; the match to TRBD1 covers 7 bases. This CDR3 reads CSVEQGGYGYTF. CDR3 DNA sequence: TGCAGCGTTGAACAGGGGGGCTATGGCTACACCTTC. Combining the CDR3 with reference TRBV29-1 and TRBJ1-2 gives the whole variable domain SAVISQKPSRDICQRGTSLTIQCQVDSQVTMMFWYRQQPGQSLTLIATANQGSEATYESGFVIDKFPISRPNLTFSTLTVSNMSPEDSSIYLCSVEQGGYGYTFGSGTRLTVV.